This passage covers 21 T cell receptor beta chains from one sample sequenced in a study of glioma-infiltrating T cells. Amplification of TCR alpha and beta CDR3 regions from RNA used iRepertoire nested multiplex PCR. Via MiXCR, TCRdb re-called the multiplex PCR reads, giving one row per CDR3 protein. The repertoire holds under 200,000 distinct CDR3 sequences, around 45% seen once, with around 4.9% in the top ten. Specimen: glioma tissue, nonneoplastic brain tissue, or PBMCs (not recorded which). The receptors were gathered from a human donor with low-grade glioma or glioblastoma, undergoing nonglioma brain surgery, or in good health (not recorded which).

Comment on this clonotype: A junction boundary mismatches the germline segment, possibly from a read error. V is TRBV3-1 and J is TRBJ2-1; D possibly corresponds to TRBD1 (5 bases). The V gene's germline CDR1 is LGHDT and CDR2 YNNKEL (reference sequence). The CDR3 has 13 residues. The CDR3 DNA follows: TGTGCCAGCAGCCAAGGGTGGGGCGTTGAGCATTTCTTC. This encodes CASSQGWGVEHFF.

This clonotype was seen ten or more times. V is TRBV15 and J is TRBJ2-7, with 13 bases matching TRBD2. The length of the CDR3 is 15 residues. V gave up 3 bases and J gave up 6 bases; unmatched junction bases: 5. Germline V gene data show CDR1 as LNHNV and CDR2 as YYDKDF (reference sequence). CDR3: CATSSGLAGASEQYF. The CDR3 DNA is TGTGCCACCAGCAGCGGACTAGCGGGAGCGTCCGAGCAGTACTTC.

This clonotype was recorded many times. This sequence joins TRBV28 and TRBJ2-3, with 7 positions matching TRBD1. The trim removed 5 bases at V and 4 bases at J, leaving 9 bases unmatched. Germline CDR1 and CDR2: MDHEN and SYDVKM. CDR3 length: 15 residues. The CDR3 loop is CASSVTGTAPDTQYF. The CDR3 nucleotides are TGTGCCAGCAGTGTCACCGGGACAGCCCCAGATACGCAGTATTTT.

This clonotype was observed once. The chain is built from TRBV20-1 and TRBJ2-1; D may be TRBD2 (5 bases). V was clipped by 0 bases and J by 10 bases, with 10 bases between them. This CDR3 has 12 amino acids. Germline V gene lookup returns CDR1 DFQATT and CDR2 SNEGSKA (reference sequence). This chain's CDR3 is CSARDPGKEQFF. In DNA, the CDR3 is TGCAGTGCTAGAGATCCGGGGAAAGAGCAGTTCTTC.

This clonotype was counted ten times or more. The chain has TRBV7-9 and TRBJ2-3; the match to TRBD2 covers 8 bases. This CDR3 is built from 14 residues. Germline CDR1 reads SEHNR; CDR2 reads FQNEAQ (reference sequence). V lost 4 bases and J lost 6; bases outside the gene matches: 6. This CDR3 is CASSSGLAADTQYF. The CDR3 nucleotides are TGTGCCAGCAGCTCTGGACTAGCTGCCGATACGCAGTATTTT. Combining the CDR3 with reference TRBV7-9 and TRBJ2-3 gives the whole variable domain DTGVSQNPRHKITKRGQNVTFRCDPISEHNRLYWYRQTLGQGPEFLTYFQNEAQLEKSRLLSDRFSAERPKGSFSTLEIQRTEQGDSAMYLCASSSGLAADTQYFGPGTRLTVL.

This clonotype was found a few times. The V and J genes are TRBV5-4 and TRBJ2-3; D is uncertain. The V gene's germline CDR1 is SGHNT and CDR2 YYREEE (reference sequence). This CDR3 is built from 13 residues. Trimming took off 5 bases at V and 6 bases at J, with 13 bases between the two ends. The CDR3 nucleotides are TGTGCCAGCAGGCCTGGAATTGAGGATACGCAGTATTTT. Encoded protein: CASRPGIEDTQYF.

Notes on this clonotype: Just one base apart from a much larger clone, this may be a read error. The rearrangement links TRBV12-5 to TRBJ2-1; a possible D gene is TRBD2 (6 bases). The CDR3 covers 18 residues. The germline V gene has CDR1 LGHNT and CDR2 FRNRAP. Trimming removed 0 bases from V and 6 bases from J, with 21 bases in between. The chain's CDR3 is CASGLVRDGSAVSNEQFF. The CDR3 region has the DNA TGTGCTAGTGGTTTGGTACGAGACGGGAGCGCCGTCAGCAATGAGCAGTTCTTC.

CDR3 region: CARRQGAGANVLTF. CDR3 nucleotides: TGTGCCAGACGACAGGGGGCTGGGGCCAACGTCCTGACTTTC. The V call is TRBV28, the J call TRBJ2-6, with 9 bases lining up with TRBD1. Per the germline V gene, CDR1 is MDHEN and CDR2 is SYDVKM. The CDR3 is 14 residues long. V shed 9 bases and J 2 bases; nucleotides not matched to a gene: 2. Filled out from reference TRBV28 and TRBJ2-6, the complete variable domain reads DVKVTQSSRYLVKRTGEKVFLECVQDMDHENMFWYRQDPGLGLRLIYFSYDVKMKEKGDIPEGYSVSREKKERFSLILESASTNQTSMYLCARRQGAGANVLTFGAGSRLTVL.

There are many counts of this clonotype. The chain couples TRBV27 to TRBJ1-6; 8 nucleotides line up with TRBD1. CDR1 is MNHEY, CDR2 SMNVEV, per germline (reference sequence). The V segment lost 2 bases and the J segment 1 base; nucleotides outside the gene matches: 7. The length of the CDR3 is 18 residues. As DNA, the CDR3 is TGTGCCAGCAGTTTAACCGGACAGGGCGTATCCTATAATTCACCCCTCCACTTT. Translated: CASSLTGQGVSYNSPLHF.

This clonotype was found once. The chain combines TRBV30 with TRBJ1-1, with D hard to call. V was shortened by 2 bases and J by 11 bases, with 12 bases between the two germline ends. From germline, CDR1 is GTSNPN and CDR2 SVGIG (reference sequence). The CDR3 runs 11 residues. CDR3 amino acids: CAWSSTAWAFF. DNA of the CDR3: TGTGCCTGGAGTTCCACAGCTTGGGCTTTCTTT. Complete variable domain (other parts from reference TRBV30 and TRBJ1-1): SQTIHQWPATLVQPVGSPLSLECTVEGTSNPNLYWYRQAAGRGLQLLFYSVGIGQISSEVPQNLSASRPQDRQFILSSKKLLLSDSGFYLCAWSSTAWAFFGQGTRLTVV.

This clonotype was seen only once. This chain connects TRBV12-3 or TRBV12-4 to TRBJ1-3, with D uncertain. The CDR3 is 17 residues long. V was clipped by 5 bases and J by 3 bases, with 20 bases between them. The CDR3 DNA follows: TGTGCCAGCAGTCTTACAACCCCCCCTCGGGGTGGAAACACCATATATTTT. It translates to CASSLTTPPRGGNTIYF.

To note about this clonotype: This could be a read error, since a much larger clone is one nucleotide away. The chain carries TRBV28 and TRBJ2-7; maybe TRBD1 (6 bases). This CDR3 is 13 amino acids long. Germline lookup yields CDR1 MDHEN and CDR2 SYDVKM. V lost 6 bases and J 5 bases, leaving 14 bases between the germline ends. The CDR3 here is CASSLDRSDEQYF. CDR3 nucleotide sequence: TGTGCCAGCAGCCTAGACAGGAGTGACGAGCAGTACTTC. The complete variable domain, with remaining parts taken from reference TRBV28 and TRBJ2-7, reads DVKVTQSSRYLVKRTGEKVFLECVQDMDHENMFWYRQDPGLGLRLIYFSYDVKMKEKGDIPEGYSVSREKKERFSLILESASTNQTSMYLCASSLDRSDEQYFGPGTRLTVT.

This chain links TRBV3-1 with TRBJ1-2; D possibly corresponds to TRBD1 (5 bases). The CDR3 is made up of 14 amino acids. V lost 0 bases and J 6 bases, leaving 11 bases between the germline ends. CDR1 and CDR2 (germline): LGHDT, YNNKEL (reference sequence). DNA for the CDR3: TGTGCCAGCAGCCAAGATCGCCCAGGGAATGGCTACACCTTC. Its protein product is CASSQDRPGNGYTF.

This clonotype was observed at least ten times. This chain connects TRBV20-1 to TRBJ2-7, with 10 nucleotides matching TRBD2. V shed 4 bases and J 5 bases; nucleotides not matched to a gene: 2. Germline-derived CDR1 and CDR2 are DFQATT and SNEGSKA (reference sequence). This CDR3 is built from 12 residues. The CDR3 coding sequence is TGCAGTGCTACTAGCGGGAGCGACGAGCAGTACTTC. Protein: CSATSGSDEQYF.

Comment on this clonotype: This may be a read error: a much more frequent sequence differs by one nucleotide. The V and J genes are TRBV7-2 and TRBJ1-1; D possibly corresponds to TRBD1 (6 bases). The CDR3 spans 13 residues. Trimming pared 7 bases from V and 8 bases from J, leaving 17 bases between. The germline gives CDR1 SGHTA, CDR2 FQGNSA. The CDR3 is CASTYRPTGEAFF. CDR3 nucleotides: TGTGCCAGCACCTACCGTCCGACAGGAGAAGCTTTCTTT.

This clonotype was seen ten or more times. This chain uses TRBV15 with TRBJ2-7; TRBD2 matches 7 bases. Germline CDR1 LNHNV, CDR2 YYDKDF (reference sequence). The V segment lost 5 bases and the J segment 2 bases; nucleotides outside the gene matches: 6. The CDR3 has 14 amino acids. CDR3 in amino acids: CATSPEGGPYEQYF. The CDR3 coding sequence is TGTGCCACCAGCCCCGAGGGAGGGCCCTACGAGCAGTACTTC. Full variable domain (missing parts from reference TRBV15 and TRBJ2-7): DAMVIQNPRYQVTQFGKPVTLSCSQTLNHNVMYWYQQKSSQAPKLLFHYYDKDFNNEADTPDNFQSRRPNTSFCFLDIRSPGLGDTAMYLCATSPEGGPYEQYFGPGTRLTVT.

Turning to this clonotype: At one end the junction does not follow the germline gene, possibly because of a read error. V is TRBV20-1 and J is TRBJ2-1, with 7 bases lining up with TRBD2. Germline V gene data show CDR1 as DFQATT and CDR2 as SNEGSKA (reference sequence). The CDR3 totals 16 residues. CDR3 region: CSARAPGAGSYNEKFF. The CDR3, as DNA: TGCAGTGCTAGAGCCCCCGGAGCGGGATCGTACAATGAGAAGTTCTTC.

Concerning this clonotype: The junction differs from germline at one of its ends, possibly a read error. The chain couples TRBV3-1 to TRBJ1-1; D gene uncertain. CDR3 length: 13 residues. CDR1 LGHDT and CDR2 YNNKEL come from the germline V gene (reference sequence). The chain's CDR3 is CASRRTQNTEGFF. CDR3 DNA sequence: TGTGCCAGCAGGAGGACCCAAAACACTGAAGGTTTCTTT.

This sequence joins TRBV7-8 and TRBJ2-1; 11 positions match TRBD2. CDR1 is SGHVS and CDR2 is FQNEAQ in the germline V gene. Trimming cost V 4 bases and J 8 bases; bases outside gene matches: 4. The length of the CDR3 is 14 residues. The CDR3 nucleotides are TGTGCCAGCAGCTCCGTAGCGGGAGGGGATGAGCAGTTCTTC. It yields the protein CASSSVAGGDEQFF.

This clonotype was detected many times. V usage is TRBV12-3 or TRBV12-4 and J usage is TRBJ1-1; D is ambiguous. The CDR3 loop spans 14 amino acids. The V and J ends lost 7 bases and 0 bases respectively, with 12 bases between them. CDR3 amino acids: CASKPTGMNTEAFF. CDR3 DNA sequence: TGTGCCAGCAAACCGACGGGTATGAACACTGAAGCTTTCTTT.

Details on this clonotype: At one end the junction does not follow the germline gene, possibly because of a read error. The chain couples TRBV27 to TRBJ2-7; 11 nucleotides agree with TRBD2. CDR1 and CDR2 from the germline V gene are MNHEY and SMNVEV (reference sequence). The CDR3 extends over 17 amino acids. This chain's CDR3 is CASGLSAGTSGIYEQYF. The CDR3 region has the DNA TGTGCCAGCGGTTTATCCGCCGGGACTAGCGGTATTTACGAGCAGTACTTC.